These T cell receptor beta chains were read from a single sample in a study of blood T cells in healthy people across ages. TCRdb reanalysed the 5' RACE reads using MiXCR and keeps one entry per CDR3 protein. The sample has over a million distinct CDR3 sequences, roughly 40% seen once; the top ten hold 6.5% to 10%. Sequenced input: blood. The source of these receptors is a woman younger than 30 in good health. Both conserved end residues are part of each CDR3. D genes are given only for firm matches. For some rows the clone size is stated as once, few or many, or as a class when expanded; others skip it.

>TRBV14|TRBJ1-3|few|-
TGTGCCAGCAGCCAAGAGGCTGGAAACACCATATATTTT
CASSQEAGNTIYF
>TRBV7-3|TRBJ2-7|few|-
TGTGCCAGCAGCCTAAAGGGAGGAGGCAGCTACGAGCAGTACTTC
CASSLKGGGSYEQYF
>TRBV7-2|TRBJ2-5|few|-
TGTGCCAGCAGCTTAGCCTGGCTAAACCAAGAGACCCAGTACTTC
CASSLAWLNQETQYF
>TRBV15|TRBJ2-7|few|-
TGTGCCACCAGCAGAGATGGGCCCTACGAGCAGTACTTC
CATSRDGPYEQYF
>TRBV3-1|TRBJ2-3|-|-
TGTGCCAGCAGCCAAGGGGTGCCCACGCAGTATTTT
CASSQGVPTQYF
>TRBV20-1|TRBJ2-1|-|TRBD2
TGCAGTGCTAGGGACCACCAGAAGACTAGCACCGATGAGCAGTTCTTC
CSARDHQKTSTDEQFF
>TRBV12-3/TRBV12-4|TRBJ2-5|-|TRBD2
TGTGCCAGCAGCCCTCTAGCGGGGGGACGAGAGACCCAGTACTTC
CASSPLAGGRETQYF
>TRBV2|TRBJ2-1|-|TRBD2
TGTGCCAGCAGTGAGAGGACTAGCCCTTCCTACAATGAGCAGTTCTTC
CASSERTSPSYNEQFF
>TRBV10-3|TRBJ2-3|-|-
TGTGCCATCAGTGAGTCGGGCGGGGTCCCTCCAGATACGCAGTATTTT
CAISESGGVPPDTQYF
>TRBV2|TRBJ2-7|-|-
TGTGCCAGCAGGGACACCGGGACCCCGAGGTACGAGCAGTACTTC
CASRDTGTPRYEQYF